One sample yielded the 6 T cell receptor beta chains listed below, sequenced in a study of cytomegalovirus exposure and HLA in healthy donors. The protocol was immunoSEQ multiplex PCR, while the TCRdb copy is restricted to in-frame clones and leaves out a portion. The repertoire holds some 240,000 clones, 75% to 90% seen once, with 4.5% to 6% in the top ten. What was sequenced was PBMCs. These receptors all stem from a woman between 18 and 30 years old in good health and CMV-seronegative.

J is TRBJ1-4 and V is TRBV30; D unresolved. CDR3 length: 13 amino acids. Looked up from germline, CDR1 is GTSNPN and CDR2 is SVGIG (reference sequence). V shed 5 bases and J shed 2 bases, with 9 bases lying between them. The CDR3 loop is CAWGEGTNEKLFF. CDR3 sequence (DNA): TGTGCCTGGGGGGAAGGCACTAATGAAAAACTGTTTTTT.

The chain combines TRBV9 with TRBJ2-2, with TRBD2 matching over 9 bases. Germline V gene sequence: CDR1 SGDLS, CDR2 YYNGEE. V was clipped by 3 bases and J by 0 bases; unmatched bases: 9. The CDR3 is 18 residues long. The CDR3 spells CASSAVPLAGSNTGELFF. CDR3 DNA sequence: TGTGCCAGCAGCGCCGTCCCTCTAGCGGGGTCGAACACCGGGGAGCTGTTTTTT.

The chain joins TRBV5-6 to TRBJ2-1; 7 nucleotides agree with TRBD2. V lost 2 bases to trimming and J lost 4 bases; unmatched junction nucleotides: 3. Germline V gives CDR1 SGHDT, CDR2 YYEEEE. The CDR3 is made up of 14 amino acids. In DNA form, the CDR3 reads TGTGCCAGCAGCTTCCTTAGCGGGTACAATGAGCAGTTCTTC. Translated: CASSFLSGYNEQFF.

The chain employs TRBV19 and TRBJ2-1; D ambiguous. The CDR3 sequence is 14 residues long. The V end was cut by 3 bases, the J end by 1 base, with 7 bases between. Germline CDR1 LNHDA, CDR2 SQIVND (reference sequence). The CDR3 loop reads CASSMRNSYNEQFF. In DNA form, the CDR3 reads TGTGCCAGTAGTATGCGGAATTCCTACAATGAGCAGTTCTTC.

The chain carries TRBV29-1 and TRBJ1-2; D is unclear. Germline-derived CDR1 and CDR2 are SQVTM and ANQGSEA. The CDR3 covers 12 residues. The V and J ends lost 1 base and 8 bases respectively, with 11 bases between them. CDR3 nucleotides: TGCAGCGTTGAAGGAGGGAACAGCGGCTACACCTTC. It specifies CSVEGGNSGYTF.

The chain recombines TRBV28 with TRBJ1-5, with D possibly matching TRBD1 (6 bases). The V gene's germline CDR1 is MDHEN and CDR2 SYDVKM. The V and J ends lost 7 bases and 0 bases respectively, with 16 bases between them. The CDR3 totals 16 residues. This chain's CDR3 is CASNLGGAYSNQPQHF. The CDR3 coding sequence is TGTGCCAGCAACCTAGGGGGAGCCTATAGCAATCAGCCCCAGCATTTT. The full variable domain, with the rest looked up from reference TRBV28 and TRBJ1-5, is DVKVTQSSRYLVKRTGEKVFLECVQDMDHENMFWYRQDPGLGLRLIYFSYDVKMKEKGDIPEGYSVSREKKERFSLILESASTNQTSMYLCASNLGGAYSNQPQHFGDGTRLSIL.